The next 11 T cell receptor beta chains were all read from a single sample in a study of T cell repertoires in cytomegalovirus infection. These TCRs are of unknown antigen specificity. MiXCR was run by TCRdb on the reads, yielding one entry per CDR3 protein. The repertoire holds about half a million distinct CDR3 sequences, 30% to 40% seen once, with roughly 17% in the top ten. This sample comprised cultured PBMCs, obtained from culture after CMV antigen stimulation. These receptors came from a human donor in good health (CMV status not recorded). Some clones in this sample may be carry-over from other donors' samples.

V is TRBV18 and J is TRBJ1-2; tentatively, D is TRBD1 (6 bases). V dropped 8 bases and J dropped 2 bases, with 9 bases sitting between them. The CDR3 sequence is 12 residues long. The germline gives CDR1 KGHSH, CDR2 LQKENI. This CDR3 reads CASADSNYGYTF. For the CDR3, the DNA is TGTGCCAGCGCGGACAGCAACTATGGCTACACCTTC.

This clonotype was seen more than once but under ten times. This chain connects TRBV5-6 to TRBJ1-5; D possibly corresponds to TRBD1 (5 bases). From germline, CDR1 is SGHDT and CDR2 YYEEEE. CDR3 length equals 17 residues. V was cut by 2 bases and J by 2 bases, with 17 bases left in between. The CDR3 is CASSFGGVIVGNQPQHF. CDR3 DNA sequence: TGTGCCAGCAGCTTTGGAGGGGTAATAGTTGGCAATCAGCCCCAGCATTTT.

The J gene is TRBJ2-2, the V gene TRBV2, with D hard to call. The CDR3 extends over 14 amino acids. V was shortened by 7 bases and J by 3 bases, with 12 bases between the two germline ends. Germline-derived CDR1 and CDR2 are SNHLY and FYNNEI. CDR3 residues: CASTELGYTGELFF. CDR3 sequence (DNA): TGTGCCAGCACCGAACTGGGTTACACCGGGGAGCTGTTTTTT.

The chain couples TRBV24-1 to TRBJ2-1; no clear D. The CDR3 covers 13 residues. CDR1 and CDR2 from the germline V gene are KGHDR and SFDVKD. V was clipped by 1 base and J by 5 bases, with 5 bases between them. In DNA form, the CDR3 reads TGTGCCACCAGTGATTTAGCCAACAATGAGCAGTTCTTC. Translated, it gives CATSDLANNEQFF.

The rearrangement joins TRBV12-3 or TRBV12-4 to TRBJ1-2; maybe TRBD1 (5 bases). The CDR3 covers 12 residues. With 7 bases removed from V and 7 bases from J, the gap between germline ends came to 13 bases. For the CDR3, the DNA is TGTGCCAGCACCCCAGAGAGGGGTGGCTACACCTTC. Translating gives CASTPERGGYTF.

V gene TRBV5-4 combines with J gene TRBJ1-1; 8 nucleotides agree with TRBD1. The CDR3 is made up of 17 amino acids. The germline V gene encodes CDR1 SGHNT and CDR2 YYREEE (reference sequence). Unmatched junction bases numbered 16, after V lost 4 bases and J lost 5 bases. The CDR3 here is CASSLGPGGRSGTEAFF. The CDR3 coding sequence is TGTGCCAGCAGCCTAGGGCCAGGGGGCAGGTCTGGGACTGAAGCTTTCTTT.

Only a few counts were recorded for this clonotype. CDR3 bases: TGTGCCAGCAGTTTATCGGACGGCTATAGCAATCAGCCCCAGCATTTT. It codes for CASSLSDGYSNQPQHF. The chain recombines TRBV28 with TRBJ1-5; unclear D gene. This CDR3 has 16 amino acids. V was pared by 1 base and J by 0 bases, with 10 bases between. CDR1 is MDHEN, CDR2 SYDVKM, per germline.

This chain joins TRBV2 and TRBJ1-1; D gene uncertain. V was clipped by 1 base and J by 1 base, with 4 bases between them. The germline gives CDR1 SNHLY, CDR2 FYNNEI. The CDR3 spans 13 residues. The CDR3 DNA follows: TGTGCCAGCAGTGAAGGGGCGAACACTGAAGCTTTCTTT. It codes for CASSEGANTEAFF.

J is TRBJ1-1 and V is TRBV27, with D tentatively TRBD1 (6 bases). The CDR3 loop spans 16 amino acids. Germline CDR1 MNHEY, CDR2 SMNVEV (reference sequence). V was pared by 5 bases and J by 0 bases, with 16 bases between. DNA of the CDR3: TGTGCCAGCAGTATCAACAGGGATCTCATGAACACTGAAGCTTTCTTT. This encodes CASSINRDLMNTEAFF.

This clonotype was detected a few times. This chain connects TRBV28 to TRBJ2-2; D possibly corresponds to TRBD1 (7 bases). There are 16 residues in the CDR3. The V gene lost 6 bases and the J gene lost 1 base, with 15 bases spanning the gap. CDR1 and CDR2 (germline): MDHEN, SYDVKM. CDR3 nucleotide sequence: TGTGCCAGCAGCACATGGCAGGGGGGGAACACCGGGGAGCTGTTTTTT. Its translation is CASSTWQGGNTGELFF.

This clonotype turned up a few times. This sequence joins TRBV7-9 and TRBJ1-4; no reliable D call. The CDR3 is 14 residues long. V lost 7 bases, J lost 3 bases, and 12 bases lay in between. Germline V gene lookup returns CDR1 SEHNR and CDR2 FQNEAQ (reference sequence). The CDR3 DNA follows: TGTGCCAGCACCCCGGGCCCGGCTAATGAAAAACTGTTTTTT. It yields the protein CASTPGPANEKLFF.